This T cell receptor beta chain was retrieved from a study of T-cell memory formation after mild COVID-19. In TCRdb, the 5' RACE reads were re-called with MiXCR into one record per CDR3 protein. The table includes roughly 450,000 distinct CDR3 sequences, 18% detected once. With 4 bases clipped from V and 4 bases from J, the junction kept 9 bases outside the gene matches. CDR3 length equals 16 residues. This chain links TRBV12-3 or TRBV12-4 with TRBJ2-3, with TRBD2 identical over 9 bases. Specimen: PBMCs or a T cell subset sorted from them (not recorded which). The receptor comes from an adult woman who had mild COVID-19 (a few samples of this study predate the infection). Cell type and time point are not known. The CDR3 sequence is CASSSLLSGRSDTQYF. CDR3 nucleotide sequence: TGTGCCAGCAGTTCTCTCCTTAGCGGGAGATCAGATACGCAGTATTTT.